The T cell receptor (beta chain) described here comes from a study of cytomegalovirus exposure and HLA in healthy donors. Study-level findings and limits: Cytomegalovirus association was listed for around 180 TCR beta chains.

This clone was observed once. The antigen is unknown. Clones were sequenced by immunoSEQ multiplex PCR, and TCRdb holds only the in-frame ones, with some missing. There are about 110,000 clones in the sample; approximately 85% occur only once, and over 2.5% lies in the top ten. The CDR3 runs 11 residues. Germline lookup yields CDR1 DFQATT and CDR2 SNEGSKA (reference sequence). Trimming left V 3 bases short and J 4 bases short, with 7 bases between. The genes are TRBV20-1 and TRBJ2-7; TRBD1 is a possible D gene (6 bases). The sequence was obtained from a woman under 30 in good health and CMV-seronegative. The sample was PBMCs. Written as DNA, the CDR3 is TGCAGTGCTAGTGGGACATACGAGCAGTACTTC. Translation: CSASGTYEQYF.